The rows below give T cell receptor beta chains drawn from one sample of a study of cytomegalovirus exposure and HLA in healthy donors. Sequenced by immunoSEQ multiplex PCR; TCRdb stores in-frame clones only, minus some. The table lists around 200,000 clones, around 84% of them singletons. Sequencing was performed on PBMCs. The receptors were gathered from a woman in her forties or fifties in good health and CMV-seropositive. The conserved cysteine and the conserved F or W are not part of the CDR3 here. Each record gives: V gene, CDR3 protein.

TRBV5-4,ASSLDRGDEQF
TRBV5-4,ASSLPGYEQY
TRBV27,ASSLNSDYGYT
TRBV6-1,ASTRQLSSYNEQF
TRBV6-5,ASRQASSTDTQY
TRBV6-4,ASSSNRRPNYGYT
TRBV28,ASSRHIYGYT
TRBV12-5,ASGSGNRGSYNEQF
TRBV29-1,SVEDQGQGYNEQF
TRBV7-3,ASSSRRGSPLNSNTGELF
TRBV6-6,ASSYLDRARSYEQY
TRBV9,ASSVSILDRRNTGELF
TRBV7-9,ASSSGSAGPKETQY
TRBV27,ASSYPGGEVVGYT